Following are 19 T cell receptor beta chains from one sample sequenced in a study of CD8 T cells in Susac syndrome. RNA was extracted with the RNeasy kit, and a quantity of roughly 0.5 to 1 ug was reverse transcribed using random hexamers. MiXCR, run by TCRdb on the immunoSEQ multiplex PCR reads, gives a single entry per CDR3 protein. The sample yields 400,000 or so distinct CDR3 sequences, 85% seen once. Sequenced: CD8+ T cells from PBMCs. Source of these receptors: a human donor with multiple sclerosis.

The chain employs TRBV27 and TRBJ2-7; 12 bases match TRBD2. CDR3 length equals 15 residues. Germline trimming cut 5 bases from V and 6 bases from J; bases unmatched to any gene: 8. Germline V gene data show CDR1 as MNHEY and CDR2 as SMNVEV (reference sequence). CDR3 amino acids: CASSTRLAGDVEQYF. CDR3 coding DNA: TGTGCCAGCAGTACGCGACTAGCGGGAGACGTCGAGCAGTACTTC.

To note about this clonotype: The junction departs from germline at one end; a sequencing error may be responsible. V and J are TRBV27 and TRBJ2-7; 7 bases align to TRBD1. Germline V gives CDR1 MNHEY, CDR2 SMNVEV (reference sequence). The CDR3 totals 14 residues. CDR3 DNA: TGTGCCAGCAGTCCCGGGACAGAGCTATACGGGCAGTACTTC. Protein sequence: CASSPGTELYGQYF.

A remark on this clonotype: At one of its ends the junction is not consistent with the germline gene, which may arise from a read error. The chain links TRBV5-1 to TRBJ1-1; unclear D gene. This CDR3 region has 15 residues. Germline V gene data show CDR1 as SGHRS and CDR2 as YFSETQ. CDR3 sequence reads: CTSSLERDRGTEAFF. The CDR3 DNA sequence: TGCACCAGCAGCTTGGAAAGGGATCGGGGCACTGAAGCTTTCTTT.

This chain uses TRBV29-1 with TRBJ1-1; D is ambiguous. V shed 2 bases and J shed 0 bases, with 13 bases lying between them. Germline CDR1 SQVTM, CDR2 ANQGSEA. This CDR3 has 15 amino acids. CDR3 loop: CSVEWDLNLNTEAFF. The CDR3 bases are TGCAGCGTTGAATGGGATCTCAACCTGAACACTGAAGCTTTCTTT.

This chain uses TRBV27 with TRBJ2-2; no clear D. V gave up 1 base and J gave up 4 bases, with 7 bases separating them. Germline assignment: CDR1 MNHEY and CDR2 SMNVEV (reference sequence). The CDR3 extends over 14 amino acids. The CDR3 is CASSLLAGTGELFF. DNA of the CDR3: TGTGCCAGCAGTTTATTAGCAGGCACCGGGGAGCTGTTTTTT.

This chain's CDR3 is CASGQTGFSYNEQFF. DNA of the CDR3: TGTGCCAGCGGACAGACAGGGTTTTCCTACAATGAGCAGTTCTTC. The rearrangement uses TRBV2 and TRBJ2-1, with 7 bases that match TRBD1. V shed 8 bases and J 1 base; nucleotides not matched to a gene: 8. CDR1 and CDR2 (germline): SNHLY, FYNNEI. The CDR3 contains 15 residues.

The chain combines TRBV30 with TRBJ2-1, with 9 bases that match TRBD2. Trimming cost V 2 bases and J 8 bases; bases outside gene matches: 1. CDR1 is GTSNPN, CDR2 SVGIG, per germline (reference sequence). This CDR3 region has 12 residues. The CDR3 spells CAWSQRGDEQFF. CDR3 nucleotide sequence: TGTGCCTGGAGTCAGCGGGGGGATGAGCAGTTCTTC.

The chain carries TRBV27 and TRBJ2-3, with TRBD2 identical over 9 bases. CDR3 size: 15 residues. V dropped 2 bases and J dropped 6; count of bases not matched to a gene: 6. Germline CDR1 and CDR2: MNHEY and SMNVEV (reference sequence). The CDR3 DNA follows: TGTGCCAGCAGTTTAGCGGGAGGGCGGGCGGATACGCAGTATTTT. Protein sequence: CASSLAGGRADTQYF.

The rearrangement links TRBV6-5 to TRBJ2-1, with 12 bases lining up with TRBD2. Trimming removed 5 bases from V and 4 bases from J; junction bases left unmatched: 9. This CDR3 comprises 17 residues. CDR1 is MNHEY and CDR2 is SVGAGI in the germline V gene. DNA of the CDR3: TGTGCCAGCAGTAACCTACTAGCGGGAGGACCTTACAATGAGCAGTTCTTC. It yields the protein CASSNLLAGGPYNEQFF.

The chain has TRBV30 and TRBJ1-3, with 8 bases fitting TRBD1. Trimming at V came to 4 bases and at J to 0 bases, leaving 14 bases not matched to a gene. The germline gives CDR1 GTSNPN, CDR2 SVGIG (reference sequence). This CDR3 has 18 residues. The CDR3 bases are TGTGCCTGGATAACGACAGGGGATCGGATTAGCTCTGGAAACACCATATATTTT. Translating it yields CAWITTGDRISSGNTIYF.

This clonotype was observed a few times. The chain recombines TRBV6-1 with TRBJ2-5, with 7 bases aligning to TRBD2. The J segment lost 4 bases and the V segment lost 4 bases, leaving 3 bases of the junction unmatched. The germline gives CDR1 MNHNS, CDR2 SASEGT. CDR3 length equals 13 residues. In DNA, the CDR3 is TGTGCCAGCAGTGGACTAGCCGGAGAGACCCAGTACTTC. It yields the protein CASSGLAGETQYF.

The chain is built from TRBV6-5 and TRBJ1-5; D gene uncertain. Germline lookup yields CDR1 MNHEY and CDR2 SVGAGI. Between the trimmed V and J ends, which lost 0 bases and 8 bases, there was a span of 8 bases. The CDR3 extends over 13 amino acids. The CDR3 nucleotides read TGTGCCAGCAGTTACTCGAGTTCGGAGCCCCAGCATTTT. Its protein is CASSYSSSEPQHF.

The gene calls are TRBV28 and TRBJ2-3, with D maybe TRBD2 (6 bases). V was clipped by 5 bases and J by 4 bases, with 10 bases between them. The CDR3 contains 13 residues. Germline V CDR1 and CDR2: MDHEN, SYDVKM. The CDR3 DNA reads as TGTGCCAGCAGTACTAGCAATGCAGATACGCAGTATTTT. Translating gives CASSTSNADTQYF.

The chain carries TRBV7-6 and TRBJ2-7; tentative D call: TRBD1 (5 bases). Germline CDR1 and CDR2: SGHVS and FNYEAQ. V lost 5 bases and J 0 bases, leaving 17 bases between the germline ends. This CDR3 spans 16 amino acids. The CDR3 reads CASSPTRQLPSYEQYF. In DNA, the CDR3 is TGTGCCAGCAGCCCCACGAGACAGCTACCCTCCTACGAGCAGTACTTC.

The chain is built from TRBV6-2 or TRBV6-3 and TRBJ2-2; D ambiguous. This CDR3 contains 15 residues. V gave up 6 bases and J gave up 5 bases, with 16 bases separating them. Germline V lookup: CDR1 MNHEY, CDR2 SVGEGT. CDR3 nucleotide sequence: TGTGCCAGCAGGGTCTTCGGGCAACCGACCGGGGAGCTGTTTTTT. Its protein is CASRVFGQPTGELFF.

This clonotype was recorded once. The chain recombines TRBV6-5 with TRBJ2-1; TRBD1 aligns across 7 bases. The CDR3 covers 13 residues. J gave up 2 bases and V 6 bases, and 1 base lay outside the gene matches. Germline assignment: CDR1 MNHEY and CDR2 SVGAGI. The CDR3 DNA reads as TGTGCCAGCAGACAGGGGACCTACAATGAGCAGTTCTTC. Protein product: CASRQGTYNEQFF.

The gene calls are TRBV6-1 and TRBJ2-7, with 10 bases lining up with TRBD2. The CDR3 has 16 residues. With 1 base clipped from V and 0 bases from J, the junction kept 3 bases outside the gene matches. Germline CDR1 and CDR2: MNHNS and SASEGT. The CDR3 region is CASSEVASGSSYEQYF. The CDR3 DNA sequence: TGTGCCAGCAGTGAAGTGGCTAGCGGGAGCTCCTACGAGCAGTACTTC.

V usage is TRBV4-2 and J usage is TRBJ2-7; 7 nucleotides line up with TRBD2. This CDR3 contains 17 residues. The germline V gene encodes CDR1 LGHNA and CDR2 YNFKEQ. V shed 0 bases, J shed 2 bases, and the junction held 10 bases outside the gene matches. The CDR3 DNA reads TGTGCCAGCAGCCAAGAAGGTCGCGGACTAGGAGCCTACGAGCAGTACTTC. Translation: CASSQEGRGLGAYEQYF.

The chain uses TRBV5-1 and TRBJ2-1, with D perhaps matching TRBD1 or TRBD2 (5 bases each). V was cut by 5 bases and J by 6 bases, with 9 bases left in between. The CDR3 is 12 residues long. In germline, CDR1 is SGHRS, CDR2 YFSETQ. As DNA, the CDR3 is TGCGCCAGCAGTGGGGCGGGCAATGAGCAGTTCTTC. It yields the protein CASSGAGNEQFF.